This TCR beta chain stems from a study of T cell responses to AZD1222 COVID-19 vaccine. Study observations and caveats: Vaccination with two AZD1222 doses was followed by a rise in Spike-specific TCR breadth and depth. Repertoire collection took place solely once the T cell response had peaked.

TCRdb's table, derived via immunoSEQ multiplex PCR, lists solely in-frame clones and lacks some. The sample carries around 150,000 clones, 90% recorded once. This CDR3 has 15 residues. The V end lost 4 bases, the J end lost 2 bases, and 13 bases lay between the germline ends. CDR1 is SGHVS, CDR2 FQNEAQ, per germline. Remarks on this clone: Its target is unknown.

The chain uses TRBV7-8 and TRBJ2-3; D is possibly TRBD2 (5 bases). The TCR sequence derives from an adult who received the AZD1222 COVID-19 vaccine. The sample in question was peripheral blood, obtained 28 days after the second AZD1222 dose. CDR3 region: CASSSSGRLTDTQYF. In DNA, the CDR3 is TGTGCCAGCAGCTCCTCGGGGAGACTCACAGATACGCAGTATTTT.